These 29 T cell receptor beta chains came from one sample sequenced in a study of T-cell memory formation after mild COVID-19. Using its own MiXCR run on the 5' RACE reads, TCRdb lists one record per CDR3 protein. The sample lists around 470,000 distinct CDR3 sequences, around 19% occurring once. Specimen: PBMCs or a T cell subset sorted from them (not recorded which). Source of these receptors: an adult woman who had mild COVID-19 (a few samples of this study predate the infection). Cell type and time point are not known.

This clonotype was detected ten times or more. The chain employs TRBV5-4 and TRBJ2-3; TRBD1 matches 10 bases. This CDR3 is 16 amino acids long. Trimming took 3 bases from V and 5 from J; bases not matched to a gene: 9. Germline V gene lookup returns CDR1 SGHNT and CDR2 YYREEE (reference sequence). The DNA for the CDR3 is TGTGCCAGCAGCTCCTGGACAGGGGGAGCGAGAGATACGCAGTATTTT. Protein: CASSSWTGGARDTQYF. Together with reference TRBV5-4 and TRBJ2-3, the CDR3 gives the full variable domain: ETGVTQSPTHLIKTRGQQVTLRCSSQSGHNTVSWYQQALGQGPQFIFQYYREEENGRGNFPPRFSGLQFPNYSSELNVNALELDDSALYLCASSSWTGGARDTQYFGPGTRLTVL.

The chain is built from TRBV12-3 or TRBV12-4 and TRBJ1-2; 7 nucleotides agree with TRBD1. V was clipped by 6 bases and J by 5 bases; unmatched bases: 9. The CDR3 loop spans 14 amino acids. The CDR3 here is CASSLGDRPYGYTF. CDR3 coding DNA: TGTGCCAGCAGCTTGGGGGACAGACCGTATGGCTACACCTTC.

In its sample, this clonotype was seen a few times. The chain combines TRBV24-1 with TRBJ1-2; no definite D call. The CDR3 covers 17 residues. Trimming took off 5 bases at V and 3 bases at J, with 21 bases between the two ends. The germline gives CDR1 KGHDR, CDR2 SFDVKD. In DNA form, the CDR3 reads TGTGCCACCAGTGGTATTGTGACGAATACTGGGGACTATGGCTACACCTTC. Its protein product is CATSGIVTNTGDYGYTF.

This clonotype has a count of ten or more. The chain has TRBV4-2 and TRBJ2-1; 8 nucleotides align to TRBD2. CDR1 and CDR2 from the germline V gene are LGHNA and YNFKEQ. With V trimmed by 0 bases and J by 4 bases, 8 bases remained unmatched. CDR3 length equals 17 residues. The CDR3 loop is CASSQDVGGGHYNEQFF. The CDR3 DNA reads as TGTGCCAGCAGCCAAGATGTCGGCGGGGGGCATTACAATGAGCAGTTCTTC.

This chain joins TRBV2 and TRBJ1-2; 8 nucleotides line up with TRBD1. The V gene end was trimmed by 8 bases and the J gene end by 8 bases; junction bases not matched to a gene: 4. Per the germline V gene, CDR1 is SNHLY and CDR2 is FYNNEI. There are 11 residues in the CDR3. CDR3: CASQGAGGYTF. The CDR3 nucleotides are TGTGCCAGCCAGGGGGCGGGAGGCTACACCTTC. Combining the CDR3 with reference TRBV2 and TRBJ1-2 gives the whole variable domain EPEVTQTPSHQVTQMGQEVILRCVPISNHLYFYWYRQILGQKVEFLVSFYNNEISEKSEIFDDQFSVERPDGSNFTLKIRSTKLEDSAMYFCASQGAGGYTFGSGTRLTVV.

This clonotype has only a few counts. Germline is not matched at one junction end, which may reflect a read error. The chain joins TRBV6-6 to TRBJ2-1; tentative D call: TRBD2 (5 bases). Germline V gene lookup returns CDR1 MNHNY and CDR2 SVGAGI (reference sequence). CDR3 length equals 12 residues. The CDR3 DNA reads TGTGCCAGCAGTTACTCAGCGGCGAGGTCTCTCTTC. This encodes CASSYSAARSLF.

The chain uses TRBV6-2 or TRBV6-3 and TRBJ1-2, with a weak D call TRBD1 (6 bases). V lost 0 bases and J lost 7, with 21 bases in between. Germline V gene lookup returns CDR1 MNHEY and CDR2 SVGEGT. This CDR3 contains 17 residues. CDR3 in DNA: TGTGCCAGCAGTTACTCAACCCAGACCCCAAAACAGGGTGGCTACACCTTC. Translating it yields CASSYSTQTPKQGGYTF.

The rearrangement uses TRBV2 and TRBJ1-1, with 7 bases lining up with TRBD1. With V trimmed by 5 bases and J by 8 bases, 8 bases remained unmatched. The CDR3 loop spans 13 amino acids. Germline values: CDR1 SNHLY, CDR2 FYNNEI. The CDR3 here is CASSKGAGSEAFF. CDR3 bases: TGTGCCAGCAGTAAGGGGGCAGGATCCGAAGCTTTCTTT.

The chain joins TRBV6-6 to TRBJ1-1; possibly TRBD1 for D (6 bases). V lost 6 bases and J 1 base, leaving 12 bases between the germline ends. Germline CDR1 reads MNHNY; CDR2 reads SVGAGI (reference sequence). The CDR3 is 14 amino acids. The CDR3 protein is CASSIPGENTEAFF. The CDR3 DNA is TGTGCCAGCAGCATCCCAGGGGAGAACACTGAAGCTTTCTTT.

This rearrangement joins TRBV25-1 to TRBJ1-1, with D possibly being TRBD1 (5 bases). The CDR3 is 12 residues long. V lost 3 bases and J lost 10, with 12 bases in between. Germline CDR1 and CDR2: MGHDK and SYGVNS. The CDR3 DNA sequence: TGTGCCAGCAGTGATACAGGAGGTGGAGCTTTCTTT. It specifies CASSDTGGGAFF.

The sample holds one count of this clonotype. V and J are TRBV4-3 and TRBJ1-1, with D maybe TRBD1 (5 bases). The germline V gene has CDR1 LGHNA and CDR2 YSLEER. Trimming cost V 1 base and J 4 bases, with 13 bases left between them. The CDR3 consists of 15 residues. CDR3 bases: TGCGCCAGCAGCCAAGGGGGACTCCTGGGCACTGAAGCTTTCTTT. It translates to CASSQGGLLGTEAFF.

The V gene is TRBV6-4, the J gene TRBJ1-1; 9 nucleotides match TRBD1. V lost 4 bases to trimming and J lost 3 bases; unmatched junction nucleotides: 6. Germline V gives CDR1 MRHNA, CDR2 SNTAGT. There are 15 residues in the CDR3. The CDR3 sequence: CASSAQDRGDTEAFF. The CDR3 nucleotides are TGTGCCAGCAGTGCTCAGGACAGGGGAGACACTGAAGCTTTCTTT.

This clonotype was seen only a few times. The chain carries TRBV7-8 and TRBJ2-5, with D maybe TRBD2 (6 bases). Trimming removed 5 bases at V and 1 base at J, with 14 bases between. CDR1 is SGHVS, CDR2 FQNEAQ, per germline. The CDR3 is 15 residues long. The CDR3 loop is CASSRIGEAQETQYF. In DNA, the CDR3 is TGTGCCAGCAGCAGAATTGGGGAGGCCCAAGAGACCCAGTACTTC. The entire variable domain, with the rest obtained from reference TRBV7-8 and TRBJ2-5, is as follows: GAGVSQSPRYKVAKRGQDVALRCDPISGHVSLFWYQQALGQGPEFLTYFQNEAQLDKSGLPSDRFFAERPEGSVSTLKIQRTQQEDSAVYLCASSRIGEAQETQYFGPGTRLLVL.

CDR3 sequence reads: CSARRTSGFTDTQYF. DNA for the CDR3: TGCAGTGCTAGAAGGACTAGCGGCTTCACAGATACGCAGTATTTT. The genes are TRBV20-1 and TRBJ2-3; 10 nucleotides align to TRBD2. The CDR3 sequence is 15 residues long. V lost 2 bases, J lost 2 bases, and 4 bases stayed unmatched. Germline assignment: CDR1 DFQATT and CDR2 SNEGSKA (reference sequence).

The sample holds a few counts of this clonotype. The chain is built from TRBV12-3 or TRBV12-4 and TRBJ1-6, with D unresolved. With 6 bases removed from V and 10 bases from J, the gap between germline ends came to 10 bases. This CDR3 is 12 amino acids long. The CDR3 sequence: CASRKSGSPLHF. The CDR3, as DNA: TGTGCCAGCAGAAAAAGCGGCTCACCCCTCCACTTT.

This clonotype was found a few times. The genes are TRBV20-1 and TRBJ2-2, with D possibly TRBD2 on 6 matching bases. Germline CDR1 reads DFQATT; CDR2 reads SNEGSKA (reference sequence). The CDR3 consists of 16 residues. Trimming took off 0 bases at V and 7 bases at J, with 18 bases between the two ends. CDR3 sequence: CSARDPGLRRGGELFF. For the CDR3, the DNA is TGCAGTGCTAGAGACCCGGGACTGAGAAGGGGCGGGGAGCTGTTTTTT.

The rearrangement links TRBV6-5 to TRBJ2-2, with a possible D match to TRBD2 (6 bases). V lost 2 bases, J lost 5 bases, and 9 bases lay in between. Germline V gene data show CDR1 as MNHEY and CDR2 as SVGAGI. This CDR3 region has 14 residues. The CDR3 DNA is TGTGCCAGCAGTTACGGGGGGAGGACCGGGGAGCTGTTTTTT. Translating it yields CASSYGGRTGELFF.

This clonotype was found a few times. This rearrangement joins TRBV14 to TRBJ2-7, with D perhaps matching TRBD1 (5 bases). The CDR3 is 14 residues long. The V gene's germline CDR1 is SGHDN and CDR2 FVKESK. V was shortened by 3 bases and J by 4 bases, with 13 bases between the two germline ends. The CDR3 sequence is CASSQQGNSYEQYF. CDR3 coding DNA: TGTGCCAGCAGCCAGCAGGGAAACTCGTACGAGCAGTACTTC.

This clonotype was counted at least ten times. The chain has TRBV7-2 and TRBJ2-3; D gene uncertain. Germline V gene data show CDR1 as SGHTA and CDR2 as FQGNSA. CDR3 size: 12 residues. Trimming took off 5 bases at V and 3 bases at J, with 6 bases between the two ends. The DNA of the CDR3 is TGTGCCAGCAGCCAATATACAGATACGCAGTATTTT. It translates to CASSQYTDTQYF.

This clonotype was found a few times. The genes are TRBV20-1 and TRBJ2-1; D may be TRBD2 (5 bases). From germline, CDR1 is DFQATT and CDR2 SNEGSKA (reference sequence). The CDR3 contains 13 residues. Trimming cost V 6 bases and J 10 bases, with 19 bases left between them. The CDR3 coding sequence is TGCAGTGCCACGAGGAGTGGCGGAGGCGAGCAGTTCTTC. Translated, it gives CSATRSGGGEQFF.

In DNA form, the CDR3 reads TGTGCCAGCAGCCGCCTCCCAGGAAACATTCAGTACTTC. This sequence encodes CASSRLPGNIQYF. The chain couples TRBV28 to TRBJ2-4, with D unresolved. CDR3 length equals 13 residues. Germline assignment: CDR1 MDHEN and CDR2 SYDVKM. The V gene lost 6 bases and the J gene lost 6 bases, with 12 bases spanning the gap. Full variable domain (remainder filled in from reference TRBV28 and TRBJ2-4): DVKVTQSSRYLVKRTGEKVFLECVQDMDHENMFWYRQDPGLGLRLIYFSYDVKMKEKGDIPEGYSVSREKKERFSLILESASTNQTSMYLCASSRLPGNIQYFGAGTRLSVL.

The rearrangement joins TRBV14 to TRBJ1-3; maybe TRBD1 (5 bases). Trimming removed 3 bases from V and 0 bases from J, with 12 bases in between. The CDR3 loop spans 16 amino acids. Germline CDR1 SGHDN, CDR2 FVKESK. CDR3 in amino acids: CASSHTRVSSGNTIYF. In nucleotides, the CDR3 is TGTGCCAGCAGCCACACCAGGGTCTCCTCTGGAAACACCATATATTTT.

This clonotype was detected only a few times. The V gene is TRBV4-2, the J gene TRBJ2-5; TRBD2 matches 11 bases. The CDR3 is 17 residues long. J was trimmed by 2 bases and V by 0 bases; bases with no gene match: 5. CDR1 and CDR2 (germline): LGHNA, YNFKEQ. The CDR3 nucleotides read TGTGCCAGCAGCCAAGATGTAGCGGGAGGGTTGCAAGAGACCCAGTACTTC. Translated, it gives CASSQDVAGGLQETQYF.

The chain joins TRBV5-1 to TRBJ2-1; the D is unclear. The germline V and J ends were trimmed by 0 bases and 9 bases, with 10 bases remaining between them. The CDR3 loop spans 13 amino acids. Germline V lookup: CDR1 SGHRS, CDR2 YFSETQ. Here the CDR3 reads CASSLALYSEQFF. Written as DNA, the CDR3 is TGCGCCAGCAGCTTGGCACTCTACTCTGAGCAGTTCTTC.

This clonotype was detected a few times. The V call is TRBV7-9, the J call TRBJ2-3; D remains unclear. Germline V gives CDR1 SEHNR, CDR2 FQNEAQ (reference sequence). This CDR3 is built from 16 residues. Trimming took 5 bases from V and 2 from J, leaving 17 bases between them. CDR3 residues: CASSLEVSLITDTQYF. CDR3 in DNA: TGTGCCAGCAGCCTAGAGGTCTCCCTTATCACAGATACGCAGTATTTT.

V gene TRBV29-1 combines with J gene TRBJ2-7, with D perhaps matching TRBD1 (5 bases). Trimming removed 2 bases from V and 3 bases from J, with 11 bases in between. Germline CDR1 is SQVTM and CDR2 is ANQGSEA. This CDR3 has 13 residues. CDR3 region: CSVETTDLYEQYF. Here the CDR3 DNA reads TGCAGCGTTGAAACGACAGATCTCTACGAGCAGTACTTC.

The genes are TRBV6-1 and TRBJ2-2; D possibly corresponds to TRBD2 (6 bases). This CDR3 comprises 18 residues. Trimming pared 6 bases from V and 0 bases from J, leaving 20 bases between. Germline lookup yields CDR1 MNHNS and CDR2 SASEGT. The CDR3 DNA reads TGTGCCAGCAGGACCCCACGGGGGAACACAGCGAACACCGGGGAGCTGTTTTTT. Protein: CASRTPRGNTANTGELFF.

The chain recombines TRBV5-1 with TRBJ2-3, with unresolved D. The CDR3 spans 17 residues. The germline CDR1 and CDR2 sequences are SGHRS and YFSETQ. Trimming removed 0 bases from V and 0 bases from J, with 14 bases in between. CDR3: CASSLVVSYTSTDTQYF. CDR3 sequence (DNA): TGCGCCAGCAGCTTGGTAGTGTCCTATACTAGCACAGATACGCAGTATTTT. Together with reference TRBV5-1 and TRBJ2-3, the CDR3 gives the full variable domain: KAGVTQTPRYLIKTRGQQVTLSCSPISGHRSVSWYQQTPGQGLQFLFEYFSETQRNKGNFPGRFSGRQFSNSRSEMNVSTLELGDSALYLCASSLVVSYTSTDTQYFGPGTRLTVL.

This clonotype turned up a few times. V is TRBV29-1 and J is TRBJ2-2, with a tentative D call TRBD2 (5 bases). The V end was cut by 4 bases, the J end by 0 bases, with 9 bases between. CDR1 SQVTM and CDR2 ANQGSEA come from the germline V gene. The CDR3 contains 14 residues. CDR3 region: CSVAGITNTGELFF. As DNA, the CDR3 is TGCAGCGTTGCCGGGATAACGAACACCGGGGAGCTGTTTTTT.